Below, 28 T cell receptor beta chains from the same sample are listed, as sequenced in a study of blood T cell repertoires in COVID-19. Produced via immunoSEQ multiplex PCR; TCRdb's table is partial and in-frame only. The sample contains approximately 100,000 clones, 65% to 90% of which appear only once. Sequenced sample: peripheral blood. The source of these receptors is a man in his sixties or seventies with active or convalescent COVID-19.

The J gene is TRBJ2-1, the V gene TRBV3-1 (or the pseudogene TRBV3-2); D gene uncertain. Germline CDR1 LGHDT, CDR2 YNNKEL (reference sequence). The V and J ends lost 4 bases and 0 bases respectively, with 10 bases between them. This CDR3 comprises 15 residues. The CDR3 region has the DNA TGTGCCAGCAGCCTCCGACAAAGCTCCTACAATGAGCAGTTCTTC. This gives the protein CASSLRQSSYNEQFF.

The genes are TRBV6-1 and TRBJ2-5; D is unclear. In germline, CDR1 is MNHNS, CDR2 SASEGT. Trimming pared 2 bases from V and 5 bases from J, leaving 9 bases between. The CDR3 runs to 13 residues. The CDR3 sequence is CASSEMYGETQYF. CDR3 nucleotide sequence: TGTGCCAGCAGTGAAATGTACGGGGAGACCCAGTACTTC.

This chain uses TRBV7-2 with TRBJ2-5, with 7 nucleotides matching TRBD1. After removal of 6 bases from V and 4 bases from J, the junction contained 8 bases not matched to a gene. There are 14 residues in the CDR3. CDR1 and CDR2 from the germline V gene are SGHTA and FQGNSA. DNA of the CDR3: TGTGCCAGCAGGTCTACCTACAGGGGAGAGACCCAGTACTTC. Its protein is CASRSTYRGETQYF.

V usage is TRBV27 and J usage is TRBJ2-7, with 7 bases identical to TRBD1. V dropped 5 bases and J dropped 2; count of bases not matched to a gene: 9. The CDR3 loop spans 15 amino acids. Germline V gene sequence: CDR1 MNHEY, CDR2 SMNVEV (reference sequence). CDR3 sequence (DNA): TGTGCCAGCAGTCTTACGGTGACAGGGCCCTACGAGCAGTACTTC. Translated, it gives CASSLTVTGPYEQYF.

The chain is built from TRBV6-1 and TRBJ1-3, with 7 bases lining up with TRBD1. Germline V gene lookup returns CDR1 MNHNS and CDR2 SASEGT. V lost 3 bases and J lost 7; bases outside the gene matches: 3. There are 13 residues in the CDR3. CDR3 sequence (DNA): TGTGCCAGCAGTGACGCACAGGGGAACACCATATATTTT. It specifies CASSDAQGNTIYF.

This clone was observed a single time. The chain combines TRBV15 with TRBJ2-4; 7 bases are shared with TRBD1. The V gene end was trimmed by 3 bases and the J gene end by 8 bases; junction bases not matched to a gene: 4. The germline gives CDR1 LNHNV, CDR2 YYDKDF (reference sequence). The CDR3 is 13 residues long. The CDR3 nucleotides read TGTGCCACCAGCAGTAGACAGGGATACATTCAGTACTTC. This gives the protein CATSSRQGYIQYF.

The chain employs TRBV7-2 and TRBJ1-1; maybe TRBD1 (5 bases). This CDR3 contains 13 residues. Germline assignment: CDR1 SGHTA and CDR2 FQGNSA. V lost 7 bases and J 2 bases, leaving 11 bases between the germline ends. CDR3 protein: CASTRQGNTEAFF. The CDR3 bases are TGTGCCAGCACGCGTCAGGGTAACACTGAAGCTTTCTTT. Based on the CDR3 plus reference TRBV7-2 and TRBJ1-1, the full variable domain is GAGVSQSPSNKVTEKGKDVELRCDPISGHTALYWYRQSLGQGLEFLIYFQGNSAPDKSGLPSDRFSAERTGGSVSTLTIQRTQQEDSAVYLCASTRQGNTEAFFGQGTRLTVV.

This clone was counted only a few times. The chain joins TRBV5-1 to TRBJ1-1; tentatively, D is TRBD1 (6 bases). Trimming removed 0 bases at V and 2 bases at J, with 11 bases between. Per germline, CDR1 SGHRS and CDR2 YFSETQ. This CDR3 comprises 15 residues. Written as DNA, the CDR3 is TGCGCCAGCAGCTTGGCCCAGGGGCTCAACACTGAAGCTTTCTTT. Translating it yields CASSLAQGLNTEAFF.

The V call is TRBV29-1, the J call TRBJ1-2, with 8 bases lining up with TRBD1. Germline CDR1 is SQVTM and CDR2 is ANQGSEA. Trimming cost V 6 bases and J 5 bases; bases outside gene matches: 5. The CDR3 spans 12 residues. The CDR3 here is CSVTQGAYGYTF. The CDR3 coding sequence is TGCAGCGTCACGCAGGGGGCTTATGGCTACACCTTC.

This clone was counted a single time. The chain couples TRBV7-3 to TRBJ2-5; 9 nucleotides agree with TRBD2. The CDR3 loop spans 15 amino acids. The germline V gene encodes CDR1 SGHTA and CDR2 FQGTGA. With V trimmed by 1 base and J by 2 bases, 2 bases remained unmatched. CDR3 region: CASSLMAGGQETQYF. CDR3 in DNA: TGTGCCAGCAGCTTAATGGCGGGGGGGCAAGAGACCCAGTACTTC. Together with reference TRBV7-3 and TRBJ2-5, the CDR3 gives the full variable domain: GAGVSQTPSNKVTEKGKYVELRCDPISGHTALYWYRQSLGQGPEFLIYFQGTGAADDSGLPNDRFFAVRPEGSVSTLKIQRTERGDSAVYLCASSLMAGGQETQYFGPGTRLLVL.

CDR3 DNA sequence: TGTGCCAGCAGCCAAAATACTGGGGCCAACGTCCTGACTTTC. It codes for CASSQNTGANVLTF. The V gene is TRBV3-1 (or the pseudogene TRBV3-2), the J gene TRBJ2-6; D is unresolved. V was trimmed by 2 bases and J by 2 bases, leaving 4 bases between them. Germline CDR1 LGHDT, CDR2 YNNKEL (reference sequence). The CDR3 contains 14 residues.

This clone was seen a handful of times. J is TRBJ2-3 and V is TRBV2, with a tentative D call TRBD2 (5 bases). V lost 1 base and J 1 base, leaving 9 bases between the germline ends. CDR3 length: 15 residues. Germline CDR1 reads SNHLY; CDR2 reads FYNNEI. The CDR3 is CASSEEHGGTDTQYF. CDR3 in DNA: TGTGCCAGCAGTGAAGAGCACGGGGGCACAGATACGCAGTATTTT.

The chain joins TRBV4-2 to TRBJ1-5, with 7 bases identical to TRBD1. The CDR3 totals 16 residues. From germline, CDR1 is LGHNA and CDR2 YNFKEQ. J gave up 4 bases and V 1 base, and 7 bases lay outside the gene matches. The CDR3: CASSQGVQGVNQPQHF. The CDR3 coding sequence is TGTGCCAGCAGCCAAGGCGTTCAGGGGGTTAATCAGCCCCAGCATTTT.

The gene calls are TRBV5-4 and TRBJ1-5; D is perhaps TRBD1 (5 bases). This CDR3 comprises 14 residues. Per the germline V gene, CDR1 is SGHNT and CDR2 is YYREEE (reference sequence). V was clipped by 4 bases and J by 7 bases, with 15 bases between them. Here the CDR3 DNA reads TGTGCCAGCAGCCCTGACAGTAATGGCCAGCCCCAGCATTTT. Residues: CASSPDSNGQPQHF.

CDR3 loop: CASSFRVGPYEQYF. The CDR3 DNA is TGTGCCAGCAGTTTCAGGGTTGGCCCCTACGAGCAGTACTTC. The chain is built from TRBV27 and TRBJ2-7; D is perhaps TRBD1 (5 bases). The CDR3 covers 14 residues. V lost 3 bases and J 2 bases, leaving 11 bases between the germline ends. Germline lookup yields CDR1 MNHEY and CDR2 SMNVEV (reference sequence).

This clone has only one observation. The chain has TRBV6-1 and TRBJ2-1, with 15 bases identical to TRBD2. The ends lost 3 bases at V and 12 bases at J; junction bases unmatched: 0. This CDR3 contains 13 residues. CDR1 and CDR2 (germline): MNHNS, SASEGT. CDR3 region: CASSEGLAGGQFF. In nucleotides, the CDR3 is TGTGCCAGCAGTGAGGGACTAGCGGGGGGGCAGTTCTTC.

This chain connects TRBV3-1 (or the pseudogene TRBV3-2) to TRBJ2-2, with D maybe TRBD2 (6 bases). The V end lost 0 bases, the J end lost 3 bases, and 14 bases lay between the germline ends. Per germline, CDR1 LGHDT and CDR2 YNNKEL (reference sequence). This CDR3 is built from 17 residues. The CDR3 coding sequence is TGTGCCAGCAGCCAAGATCGAGACACTAGCTACACCGGGGAGCTGTTTTTT. Its protein product is CASSQDRDTSYTGELFF.

The chain employs TRBV11-2 and TRBJ1-2; possible D gene TRBD1, 6 bases. CDR1 is SGHAT, CDR2 FQNNGV, per germline. The CDR3 has 16 amino acids. The V and J ends lost 5 bases and 3 bases respectively, with 19 bases between them. The CDR3 nucleotides read TGTGCCAGCAGCCCGCTCAGGGGTCCCTGGGACTATGGCTACACCTTC. The encoded protein is CASSPLRGPWDYGYTF.

The rearrangement uses TRBV10-2 and TRBJ1-2; 7 nucleotides agree with TRBD1. Germline values: CDR1 WSHSY, CDR2 SAAADI. The CDR3 consists of 16 residues. Trimming cost V 3 bases and J 0 bases; bases outside gene matches: 7. The CDR3 here is CASSEGQAIANYGYTF. The DNA of the CDR3 is TGCGCCAGCAGTGAAGGACAGGCGATAGCTAACTATGGCTACACCTTC.

The V call is TRBV18, the J call TRBJ1-1; maybe TRBD1 (5 bases). The CDR3 spans 13 residues. V lost 2 bases and J 6 bases, leaving 10 bases between the germline ends. CDR1 is KGHSH, CDR2 LQKENI, per germline. The CDR3, as DNA: TGTGCCAGCTCACCATGGGGCCCAGCTGAAGCTTTCTTT. Its translation: CASSPWGPAEAFF.

The V and J genes are TRBV12-5 and TRBJ1-2; 7 positions agree with TRBD1. V shed 6 bases, J shed 4 bases, and the junction held 5 bases outside the gene matches. CDR1 LGHNT and CDR2 FRNRAP come from the germline V gene. The CDR3 spans 13 residues. CDR3: CASGPHRGYGYTF. CDR3 coding DNA: TGTGCTAGTGGACCACACAGGGGCTATGGCTACACCTTC.

The chain combines TRBV18 with TRBJ1-2, with 7 bases fitting TRBD1. Germline V lookup: CDR1 KGHSH, CDR2 LQKENI. This CDR3 region has 15 residues. Trimming took 3 bases from V and 4 from J; bases not matched to a gene: 8. The CDR3 loop is CASSPEQGSFYGYTF. The CDR3 DNA is TGTGCCAGCTCACCCGAACAGGGGTCTTTCTATGGCTACACCTTC. The full variable domain, in which reference TRBV18 and TRBJ1-2 provide the parts outside the CDR3, is NAGVMQNPRHLVRRRGQEARLRCSPMKGHSHVYWYRQLPEEGLKFMVYLQKENIIDESGMPKERFSAEFPKEGPSILRIQQVVRGDSAAYFCASSPEQGSFYGYTFGSGTRLTVV.

This clone has just one count. The rearrangement links TRBV24-1 to TRBJ2-6; 8 bases are shared with TRBD1. Germline values: CDR1 KGHDR, CDR2 SFDVKD. Germline trimming cut 0 bases from V and 0 bases from J; bases unmatched to any gene: 3. The CDR3 totals 18 residues. CDR3 DNA sequence: TGTGCCACCAGTGATTTGGGACAGGGATCCTCTGGGGCCAACGTCCTGACTTTC. Protein product: CATSDLGQGSSGANVLTF.

This clone was seen a handful of times. This chain links TRBV11-2 with TRBJ2-7; 11 bases are a match to TRBD2. In germline, CDR1 is SGHAT, CDR2 FQNNGV. This CDR3 has 16 residues. Germline trimming cut 5 bases from V and 4 bases from J; bases unmatched to any gene: 10. CDR3 DNA: TGTGCCAGCAGCCCCCTTTCTAGCGGGGGGTTTTACGAGCAGTACTTC. It specifies CASSPLSSGGFYEQYF.

V is TRBV5-5 and J is TRBJ2-1, with TRBD1 as a possible D gene (5 bases). V was pared by 4 bases and J by 9 bases, with 20 bases between. Germline values: CDR1 SGHKS, CDR2 YYEKEE (reference sequence). This CDR3 has 15 amino acids. The CDR3 bases are TGTGCCAGCAGCGCAATGGGGCTCCCGGGCGGTGAGCAGTTCTTC. This codes for CASSAMGLPGGEQFF.

This rearrangement joins TRBV3-1 (or the pseudogene TRBV3-2) to TRBJ1-3; D not certain. V was pared by 1 base and J by 3 bases, with 7 bases between. CDR3 length: 14 residues. Germline CDR1 LGHDT, CDR2 YNNKEL (reference sequence). CDR3 DNA sequence: TGTGCCAGCAGCCAAGTCTCCTTTGGAAACACCATATATTTT. It specifies CASSQVSFGNTIYF.

The chain is built from TRBV6-5 and TRBJ1-5; tentatively, D is TRBD1 (5 bases). The V gene's germline CDR1 is MNHEY and CDR2 SVGAGI. V was shortened by 7 bases and J by 1 base, with 11 bases between the two germline ends. The CDR3 loop spans 14 amino acids. CDR3 in amino acids: CASIRWGSNQPQHF. For the CDR3, the DNA is TGTGCCAGCATAAGGTGGGGCAGCAATCAGCCCCAGCATTTT.

This clone showed up just once. V usage is TRBV10-3 and J usage is TRBJ2-7, with TRBD2 matching over 12 bases. The J segment lost 5 bases and the V segment lost 10 bases, leaving 12 bases of the junction unmatched. Per germline, CDR1 ENHRY and CDR2 SYGVKD. This CDR3 spans 15 amino acids. Here the CDR3 DNA reads TGTGCCACCAAACTAGCGGGGGGTCGGTTAGACGAGCAGTACTTC. Its protein is CATKLAGGRLDEQYF.